A single sample gave rise to the 21 T cell receptor beta chains below, sequenced in a study of blood T cell repertoires in COVID-19. Libraries were prepared by immunoSEQ multiplex PCR; TCRdb keeps only in-frame clonotypes and omits some of them. This sample has around 140,000 clones, with 80% to 85% found just once. Sequences were obtained from peripheral blood. All receptors come from a woman aged 55-69 years with acute or convalescent COVID-19.

This clone was counted a few times. The rearrangement links TRBV7-9 to TRBJ1-5, with TRBD1 matching 9 bases. From germline, CDR1 is SEHNR and CDR2 FQNEAQ (reference sequence). V lost 5 bases, J lost 3 bases, and 5 bases stayed unmatched. The CDR3 extends over 15 amino acids. This CDR3 is CASSPGQGNNQPQHF. The DNA of the CDR3 is TGTGCCAGCAGCCCGGGACAGGGCAACAATCAGCCCCAGCATTTT. Complete variable domain (other parts from reference TRBV7-9 and TRBJ1-5): DTGVSQNPRHKITKRGQNVTFRCDPISEHNRLYWYRQTLGQGPEFLTYFQNEAQLEKSRLLSDRFSAERPKGSFSTLEIQRTEQGDSAMYLCASSPGQGNNQPQHFGDGTRLSIL.

The gene calls are TRBV12-5 and TRBJ2-4; TRBD2 aligns across 12 bases. The germline CDR1 and CDR2 sequences are LGHNT and FRNRAP. This CDR3 comprises 14 residues. Trimming at V came to 1 base and at J to 8 bases, leaving 0 bases not matched to a gene. CDR3: CASGLGLAGDIQYF. The CDR3 bases are TGTGCTAGTGGTTTGGGACTAGCGGGAGACATTCAGTACTTC.

The chain recombines TRBV5-1 with TRBJ2-5, with TRBD2 matching 8 bases. In germline, CDR1 is SGHRS, CDR2 YFSETQ. Unmatched junction bases numbered 6, after V lost 4 bases and J lost 1 base. The CDR3 loop spans 15 amino acids. The CDR3 loop is CASSSGLASQETQYF. The CDR3 nucleotides are TGCGCCAGCAGCAGCGGACTAGCTTCCCAAGAGACCCAGTACTTC.

The chain is built from TRBV5-1 and TRBJ2-5; 8 positions match TRBD2. Germline V gene data show CDR1 as SGHRS and CDR2 as YFSETQ. J lost 2 bases, V lost 0 bases, and 6 bases had no gene match. The length of the CDR3 is 16 residues. This CDR3 reads CASSLGIAGPQETQYF. In nucleotides, the CDR3 is TGCGCCAGCAGCTTGGGGATAGCGGGACCTCAAGAGACCCAGTACTTC.

This chain joins TRBV2 and TRBJ2-5, with 12 positions matching TRBD2. The CDR3 contains 17 residues. Per germline, CDR1 SNHLY and CDR2 FYNNEI. V was clipped by 6 bases and J by 5 bases; unmatched bases: 13. The CDR3 nucleotides are TGTGCCAGCAGAGACGGACTAGCGGGAATCTCTGGGGAGACCCAGTACTTC. Protein: CASRDGLAGISGETQYF.

This rearrangement joins TRBV27 to TRBJ2-1; 8 positions agree with TRBD2. This CDR3 is built from 15 residues. Unmatched junction bases numbered 6, after V lost 2 bases and J lost 6 bases. Germline CDR1 MNHEY, CDR2 SMNVEV (reference sequence). This chain's CDR3 is CASSLDGRASNEQFF. As DNA, the CDR3 is TGTGCCAGCAGTTTAGACGGGAGGGCGAGCAATGAGCAGTTCTTC.

This clone was seen a single time. V usage is TRBV6-5 and J usage is TRBJ1-3; D remains unclear. CDR1 and CDR2 (germline): MNHEY, SVGAGI. V was pared by 11 bases and J by 0 bases, with 11 bases between. The CDR3 extends over 13 amino acids. CDR3 sequence (DNA): TGTGCCGGCAAAATCTCCTCTGGAAACACCATATATTTT. It translates to CAGKISSGNTIYF.

This clone was counted only a few times. This chain links TRBV6-2 or TRBV6-3 with TRBJ2-7, with 10 bases that match TRBD1. The CDR3 runs 18 residues. The V gene's germline CDR1 is MNHEY and CDR2 SVGEGT. V lost 4 bases to trimming and J lost 7 bases; unmatched junction nucleotides: 19. The CDR3 DNA sequence: TGTGCCAGCAGTTCTCCCCAAGCAACCCTATGGACAGGGGGTGAGCAGTACTTC. Translation: CASSSPQATLWTGGEQYF.

This clone was seen more than once but under ten times. This chain uses TRBV28 with TRBJ2-7; 16 nucleotides agree with TRBD2. With V trimmed by 3 bases and J by 3 bases, 5 bases remained unmatched. The germline V gene has CDR1 MDHEN and CDR2 SYDVKM. CDR3 length: 17 residues. CDR3: CASSLGLAGGKLYEQYF. CDR3 DNA sequence: TGTGCCAGCAGTTTGGGACTAGCGGGAGGGAAACTCTACGAGCAGTACTTC.

The chain carries TRBV13 and TRBJ1-1, with 7 bases identical to TRBD1. Trimming took 5 bases from V and 3 from J; bases not matched to a gene: 12. CDR1 PRHDT and CDR2 FYEKMQ come from the germline V gene (reference sequence). This CDR3 spans 16 amino acids. The CDR3 protein is CASSPRQGELYTEAFF. The CDR3 DNA follows: TGTGCCAGCAGCCCACGACAGGGCGAGTTGTACACTGAAGCTTTCTTT. The full variable domain, rest sourced from reference TRBV13 and TRBJ1-1, is AAGVIQSPRHLIKEKRETATLKCYPIPRHDTVYWYQQGPGQDPQFLISFYEKMQSDKGSIPDRFSAQQFSDYHSELNMSSLELGDSALYFCASSPRQGELYTEAFFGQGTRLTVV.

This chain joins TRBV4-1 and TRBJ2-6; D is unclear. CDR1 is MGHRA, CDR2 YSYEKL, per germline. The CDR3 totals 17 residues. Trimming removed 0 bases from V and 0 bases from J, with 9 bases in between. In nucleotides, the CDR3 is TGCGCCAGCAGCCAAGATATACTCATCTCTGGGGCCAACGTCCTGACTTTC. This sequence encodes CASSQDILISGANVLTF.

CDR3 in amino acids: CASSAYSQGLTRQPQHF. In DNA, the CDR3 is TGTGCCAGCAGTGCATACTCGCAGGGGCTGACAAGACAGCCCCAGCATTTT. This chain joins TRBV28 and TRBJ1-5, with D perhaps matching TRBD1 (6 bases). Between the trimmed V and J ends, which lost 5 bases and 7 bases, there was a span of 24 bases. This CDR3 contains 17 residues. Germline CDR1 is MDHEN and CDR2 is SYDVKM.

The chain combines TRBV2 with TRBJ1-4; 7 bases line up with TRBD1. The V segment lost 5 bases and the J segment 7 bases; nucleotides outside the gene matches: 10. Looked up from germline, CDR1 is SNHLY and CDR2 is FYNNEI. The CDR3 runs 15 residues. The CDR3 bases are TGTGCCAGCAGTAACGGACAGGCCTTTGGTGAAAAACTGTTTTTT. Its translation: CASSNGQAFGEKLFF. The entire variable domain, with the rest obtained from reference TRBV2 and TRBJ1-4, is as follows: EPEVTQTPSHQVTQMGQEVILRCVPISNHLYFYWYRQILGQKVEFLVSFYNNEISEKSEIFDDQFSVERPDGSNFTLKIRSTKLEDSAMYFCASSNGQAFGEKLFFGSGTQLSVL.

The chain links TRBV12-3 or TRBV12-4 to TRBJ2-1; D is possibly TRBD2 (7 bases). V was clipped by 6 bases and J by 15 bases, with 15 bases between them. This CDR3 has 11 amino acids. CDR3 sequence: CASSAGASLFF. As DNA, the CDR3 is TGTGCCAGCAGCGCGGGGGCTAGCCTGTTCTTC.

The chain has TRBV28 and TRBJ1-2; D not certain. The CDR3 sequence is 14 residues long. V was pared by 3 bases and J by 7 bases, with 15 bases between. From germline, CDR1 is MDHEN and CDR2 SYDVKM. The CDR3 sequence is CASSLDPARGGYTF. In nucleotides, the CDR3 is TGTGCCAGCAGTTTGGATCCAGCCCGCGGTGGCTACACCTTC.

This rearrangement joins TRBV10-3 to TRBJ2-5; D remains unclear. V was trimmed by 4 bases and J by 5 bases, leaving 8 bases between them. The germline V gene has CDR1 ENHRY and CDR2 SYGVKD. This CDR3 comprises 12 residues. The DNA for the CDR3 is TGTGCCATCAGTGGACTCGGGGAGACCCAGTACTTC. Translated: CAISGLGETQYF.

The rearrangement joins TRBV29-1 to TRBJ1-2; 11 bases fit TRBD1. CDR1 is SQVTM and CDR2 is ANQGSEA in the germline V gene. V was clipped by 4 bases and J by 6 bases; unmatched bases: 4. The CDR3 is 13 amino acids. CDR3 sequence reads: CSVVGQGVNGYTF. The CDR3, as DNA: TGCAGCGTTGTGGGACAGGGGGTAAATGGCTACACCTTC.

The chain has TRBV3-1 (or the pseudogene TRBV3-2) and TRBJ2-7, with 11 bases fitting TRBD1. Per germline, CDR1 LGHDT and CDR2 YNNKEL (reference sequence). This CDR3 is built from 14 residues. Losses at the gene ends were 3 bases for V and 6 bases for J; bases not matched to a gene: 4. The CDR3 loop is CASSQRDRGGEQYF. As DNA, the CDR3 is TGTGCCAGCAGCCAGAGGGACAGGGGGGGCGAGCAGTACTTC.

The chain employs TRBV24-1 and TRBJ2-7, with 7 bases lining up with TRBD1. V dropped 4 bases and J dropped 4; count of bases not matched to a gene: 3. Germline values: CDR1 KGHDR, CDR2 SFDVKD. The CDR3 is made up of 13 amino acids. CDR3 bases: TGTGCCACCAGTGACTCGGACAGGTACGAGCAGTACTTC. Its protein product is CATSDSDRYEQYF.

The chain recombines TRBV5-1 with TRBJ2-1, with unresolved D. Deletions cut 3 bases from V and 0 bases from J, with 10 bases between. The length of the CDR3 is 15 residues. CDR1 is SGHRS and CDR2 is YFSETQ in the germline V gene. In DNA, the CDR3 is TGCGCCAGCAGCTCCACTACCACCTCCTACAATGAGCAGTTCTTC. It is translated as CASSSTTTSYNEQFF.

This chain links TRBV6-5 with TRBJ2-6; TRBD1 matches 7 bases. The germline V gene has CDR1 MNHEY and CDR2 SVGAGI. J gave up 2 bases and V 4 bases, and 2 bases lay outside the gene matches. The CDR3 totals 15 residues. The CDR3 region has the DNA TGTGCCAGCAGTTCGACAGGGACTGGGGCCAACGTCCTGACTTTC. Amino acids: CASSSTGTGANVLTF.